This is a list of T cell receptor beta chains from one sample in a study of T cell changes during pregnancy in multiple sclerosis. The method was immunoSEQ multiplex PCR; TCRdb's version includes in-frame clones alone and lacks a portion of them. This table holds under 60,000 clones, over 80% found once. This specimen consisted of CD4+ T cells from peripheral blood mononuclear cells, obtained after pregnancy. Receptor source: a female donor with multiple sclerosis, enrolled in a pregnancy study. Both conserved end residues are part of each CDR3. The size of a clone is reported for some rows only, either as once, few or many, or as a class for expanded clones.

clone size: .; J gene: TRBJ1-2; V gene: TRBV6-5; CDR3 protein: CASSPTGPGGYTF
clone size: .; J gene: TRBJ2-7; V gene: TRBV27; CDR3 protein: CASSLGTGVYEQYF
clone size: .; J gene: TRBJ2-6; V gene: TRBV11-1; CDR3 protein: CASSPRSSGANVLTF
clone size: .; J gene: TRBJ2-7; V gene: TRBV20-1; CDR3 protein: CSASTSAEQYF
clone size: .; J gene: TRBJ1-3; V gene: TRBV18; CDR3 protein: CASSPGRTGTGNTIYF
clone size: .; J gene: TRBJ2-7; V gene: TRBV14; CDR3 protein: CASSQLGPTAYF
clone size: .; J gene: TRBJ1-1; V gene: TRBV2; CDR3 protein: CASSETPGVNTEAFF
clone size: .; J gene: TRBJ1-1; V gene: TRBV5-4; CDR3 protein: CASSLGLKNTEAFF
clone size: .; J gene: TRBJ1-5; V gene: TRBV5-8; CDR3 protein: CASSLYDQPQHF
clone size: .; J gene: TRBJ2-5; V gene: TRBV9; CDR3 protein: CASSRLATQETQYF
clone size: .; J gene: TRBJ2-7; V gene: TRBV6-1; CDR3 protein: CASSSSGPEQYF
clone size: once; J gene: TRBJ2-5; V gene: TRBV7-9; CDR3 protein: CASSRSGGAETQYF
clone size: .; J gene: TRBJ1-4; V gene: TRBV5-1; CDR3 protein: CASSLVARTGGADEKLFF
clone size: once; J gene: TRBJ2-6; V gene: TRBV4-3; CDR3 protein: CASSLWTASLSGANVLTF
clone size: .; J gene: TRBJ1-2; V gene: TRBV5-8; CDR3 protein: CASSLDSGTGGLDYGYTF